The source of this TCR beta chain is a study of regulatory T cells in long-lasting Graves disease. Whole-study context: With positive TSH receptor antibodies and over 5 years of antithyroid drugs, Graves' disease was considered persistent.

Study-level points and caveats: Whereas new patients shared 966 public clonotypes, persistent patients shared more, at some 2,700. Persistent cases favored TRBV28, TRBJ1-2 and TRBJ2-5.

Germline V gene lookup returns CDR1 MNHEY and CDR2 SVGAGI. With 4 bases removed from V and 3 bases from J, the gap between germline ends came to 10 bases. This CDR3 has 13 residues. Regarding time point: persistent/refractory GD, antithyroid drugs over 5 years with positive TRAb. PBMCs were the source of the RNA used for TCR sequencing. In its sample, this clonotype was seen many times. Its specificity is not known. To make TCR beta libraries, researchers used iRepertoire HTBI primers and Arm-PCR of CDR3 regions. TCRdb recomputed calls from the multiplex PCR reads with MiXCR, one row per CDR3 protein. The sample carries more than 350,000 distinct CDR3 sequences, roughly a fifth recorded once.

This chain uses TRBV6-5 with TRBJ2-7, with D hard to call. The receptor's source is a female donor with Graves disease. The source material was peripheral blood mononuclear cells (PBMCs), sampled when the disease was refractory, from a patient treated with antithyroid drugs. CDR3 sequence (DNA): TGTGCCAGCAGTTTCGGAAATCGCTACGAGCAGTACTTC. Translating it yields CASSFGNRYEQYF.